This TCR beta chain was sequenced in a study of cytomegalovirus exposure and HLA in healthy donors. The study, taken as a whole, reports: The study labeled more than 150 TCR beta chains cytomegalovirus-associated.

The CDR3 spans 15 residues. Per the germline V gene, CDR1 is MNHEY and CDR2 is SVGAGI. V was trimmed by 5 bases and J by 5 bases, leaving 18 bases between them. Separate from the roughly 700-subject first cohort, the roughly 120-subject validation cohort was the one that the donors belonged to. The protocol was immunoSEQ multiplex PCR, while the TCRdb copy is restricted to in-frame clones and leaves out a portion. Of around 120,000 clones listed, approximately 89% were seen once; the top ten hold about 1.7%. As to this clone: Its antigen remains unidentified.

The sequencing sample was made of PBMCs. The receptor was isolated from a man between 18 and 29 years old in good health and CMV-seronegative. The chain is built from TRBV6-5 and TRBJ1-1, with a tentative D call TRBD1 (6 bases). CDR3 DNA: TGTGCCAGCAGTAATACGGGGGGCGCGAGAACTGAAGCTTTCTTT. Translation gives CASSNTGGARTEAFF.